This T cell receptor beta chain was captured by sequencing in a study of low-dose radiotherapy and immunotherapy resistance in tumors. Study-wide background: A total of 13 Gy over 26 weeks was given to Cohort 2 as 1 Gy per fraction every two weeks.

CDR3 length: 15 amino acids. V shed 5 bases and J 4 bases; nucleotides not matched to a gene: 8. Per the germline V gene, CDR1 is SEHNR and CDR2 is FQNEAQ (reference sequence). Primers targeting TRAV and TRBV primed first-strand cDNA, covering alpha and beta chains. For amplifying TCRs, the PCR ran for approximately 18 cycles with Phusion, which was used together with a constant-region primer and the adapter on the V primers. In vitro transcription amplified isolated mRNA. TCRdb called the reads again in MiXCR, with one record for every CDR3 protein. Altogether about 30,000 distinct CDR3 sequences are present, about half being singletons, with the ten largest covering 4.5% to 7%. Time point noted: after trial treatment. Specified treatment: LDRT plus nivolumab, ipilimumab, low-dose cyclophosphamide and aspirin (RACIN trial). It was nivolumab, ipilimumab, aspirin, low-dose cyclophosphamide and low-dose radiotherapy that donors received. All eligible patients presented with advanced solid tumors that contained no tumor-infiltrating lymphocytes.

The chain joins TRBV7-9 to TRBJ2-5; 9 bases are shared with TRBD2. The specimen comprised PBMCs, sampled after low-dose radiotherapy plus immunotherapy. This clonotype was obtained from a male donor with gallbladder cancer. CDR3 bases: TGTGCCAGCAGCCCCCCGAGAGCGGGGGGAGAGACCCAGTACTTC. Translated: CASSPPRAGGETQYF. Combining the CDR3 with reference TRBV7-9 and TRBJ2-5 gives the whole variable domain DTGVSQNPRHKITKRGQNVTFRCDPISEHNRLYWYRQTLGQGPEFLTYFQNEAQLEKSRLLSDRFSAERPKGSFSTLEIQRTEQGDSAMYLCASSPPRAGGETQYFGPGTRLLVL.